The rows below give T cell receptor beta chains drawn from one sample of a study of cytomegalovirus exposure and HLA in healthy donors. Profiled with immunoSEQ multiplex PCR; TCRdb holds only in-frame clones, not every one. The repertoire has 150,000 to 200,000 clones, about 73% of them found once; the top ten carry less than 15%. What was sequenced was PBMCs. These receptors all come from a woman in her 50s in good health and CMV-seropositive. The CDR3 runs from the conserved cysteine through the conserved F or W. A D gene is named only where the DNA matches it firmly. Clone size, where shown, is once, few, many, or a class for clones that have expanded.

DNA: TGCGCCAGCAGCTTGGTCGCGGGGGGGCTCCACGAGCAGTACTTC
CDR3: CASSLVAGGLHEQYF
length: 15
J: TRBJ2-7
size: NA
D: TRBD2
V: TRBV5-1

DNA: TGTGCCAGCAGTTCGGACACGAACACTGAAGCTTTCTTT
CDR3: CASSSDTNTEAFF
length: 13
J: TRBJ1-1
size: once
D: NA
V: TRBV6-5

DNA: TGTGCCTGGACCACGGGACAGGGCACCTATGGCTACACCTTC
CDR3: CAWTTGQGTYGYTF
length: 14
J: TRBJ1-2
size: NA
D: TRBD1
V: TRBV30

DNA: TGTGCCAGCAGCGTAGATAGCGGGGGGACGGGTAATGAGCAGTTCTTC
CDR3: CASSVDSGGTGNEQFF
length: 16
J: TRBJ2-1
size: NA
D: TRBD2
V: TRBV9

DNA: TGTGCCACCAGCAGAGATCCGGGACAGCACACTGAAGCTTTCTTT
CDR3: CATSRDPGQHTEAFF
length: 15
J: TRBJ1-1
size: NA
D: TRBD1
V: TRBV15

DNA: TGCGCCAGCAGCCAAATAGTAGCCTACGAGCAGTACTTC
CDR3: CASSQIVAYEQYF
length: 13
J: TRBJ2-7
size: NA
D: NA
V: TRBV4-1

DNA: TGTGCCAGCAGAAGCGGGTACAATGAGCAGTTCTTC
CDR3: CASRSGYNEQFF
length: 12
J: TRBJ2-1
size: NA
D: NA
V: TRBV2

DNA: TGTGCCAGCAGTCTTAGCGGGGGGCCCCAAGAGGCCCAGTACTTC
CDR3: CASSLSGGPQEAQYF
length: 15
J: TRBJ2-5
size: NA
D: TRBD2
V: TRBV25-1

DNA: TGTGCCAGCCGGGGGGGGGCAGATACGCAGTATTTT
CDR3: CASRGGADTQYF
length: 12
J: TRBJ2-3
size: few
D: TRBD2
V: TRBV2

DNA: TGTGCCAGCAGCGTAGGTCTGAGCTCCTACAATGAGCAGTTCTTC
CDR3: CASSVGLSSYNEQFF
length: 15
J: TRBJ2-1
size: once
D: NA
V: TRBV9

DNA: TGTGCCAGCAGTTTGACAGGGAACACCGGGGAGCTGTTTTTT
CDR3: CASSLTGNTGELFF
length: 14
J: TRBJ2-2
size: NA
D: NA
V: TRBV6-6

DNA: TGTGCCAGCACTGCAGGGGGCAATCAGCCCCAGCATTTT
CDR3: CASTAGGNQPQHF
length: 13
J: TRBJ1-5
size: once
D: NA
V: TRBV6-5

DNA: TGTGCCACCAGCAGAGATTTTGGCAGGGGAACTCCCCTCCACTTT
CDR3: CATSRDFGRGTPLHF
length: 15
J: TRBJ1-6
size: NA
D: NA
V: TRBV15

DNA: TGTGCCTGGAGTCAGCGAACGGACAGCCCTTACGAGCAGTACTTC
CDR3: CAWSQRTDSPYEQYF
length: 15
J: TRBJ2-7
size: NA
D: NA
V: TRBV30

DNA: TGTGCCAGCAGCGGCCGACTAGCGGGGGCATACAATGAGCAGTTCTTC
CDR3: CASSGRLAGAYNEQFF
length: 16
J: TRBJ2-1
size: NA
D: TRBD2
V: TRBV9

DNA: TGTGCCAGTAGTAATATGCTAGCGGCGGACAATGAGCAGTTCTTC
CDR3: CASSNMLAADNEQFF
length: 15
J: TRBJ2-1
size: NA
D: TRBD2
V: TRBV19

DNA: TGCGCCAGCAGCCGCGGCCAGGGGGCATCGGGAAAACTGTTTTTT
CDR3: CASSRGQGASGKLFF
length: 15
J: TRBJ1-4
size: NA
D: TRBD1
V: TRBV4-1

DNA: TGCGCCAGCAGCTTGAGAAGCGGAACGCAAGAGACCCAGTACTTC
CDR3: CASSLRSGTQETQYF
length: 15
J: TRBJ2-5
size: NA
D: NA
V: TRBV5-1

DNA: TGTGCCAGCAGCTCCGGGGGGGGGTCGGGGAAAAACATTCAGTACTTC
CDR3: CASSSGGGSGKNIQYF
length: 16
J: TRBJ2-4
size: NA
D: TRBD2
V: TRBV9

DNA: TGTGCCAGCAGCTCTAGTCCGGGACTAGGGCTATACGAGCAGTACTTC
CDR3: CASSSSPGLGLYEQYF
length: 16
J: TRBJ2-7
size: NA
D: TRBD2
V: TRBV5-6

DNA: TGTGCCAGCAGCCAAGGCCAGGGGGCCCAAGAGACCCAGTACTTC
CDR3: CASSQGQGAQETQYF
length: 15
J: TRBJ2-5
size: NA
D: TRBD1
V: TRBV4-2

DNA: TGTGCCAGTAGTATTATACGTCCAACTAGTGAAAAACTGTTTTTT
CDR3: CASSIIRPTSEKLFF
length: 15
J: TRBJ1-4
size: NA
D: NA
V: TRBV19

DNA: TGTGCCAGCTCCCAGCGGGGGCCTGATAACAATGAGCAGTTCTTC
CDR3: CASSQRGPDNNEQFF
length: 15
J: TRBJ2-1
size: NA
D: TRBD2
V: TRBV18

DNA: TGCGCCAGCAGCCTCGGTACCGGGACAGGGGTTTCCTACGAGCAGTACTTC
CDR3: CASSLGTGTGVSYEQYF
length: 17
J: TRBJ2-7
size: NA
D: TRBD1
V: TRBV5-1

DNA: TGCGCCAGCAGCCCTCCGGGGGAAGAGACCCAGTACTTC
CDR3: CASSPPGEETQYF
length: 13
J: TRBJ2-5
size: NA
D: NA
V: TRBV4-1

DNA: TGTGCCAGCAGCTTACCCAGCTCCTACAATGAGCAGTTCTTC
CDR3: CASSLPSSYNEQFF
length: 14
J: TRBJ2-1
size: NA
D: NA
V: TRBV11-1

DNA: TGTGCCAGTAGTCCCGGGACTAGCGAGGGGATGTACGAGCAGTACTTC
CDR3: CASSPGTSEGMYEQYF
length: 16
J: TRBJ2-7
size: NA
D: TRBD2
V: TRBV19

DNA: TGTGCCAGCAGCCCTGACAGGACCTCCTACGAGCAGTACTTC
CDR3: CASSPDRTSYEQYF
length: 14
J: TRBJ2-7
size: NA
D: NA
V: TRBV13

DNA: TGTGCCAGCAGCAGGCGACTAGGAAACGCGCAGTATTTT
CDR3: CASSRRLGNAQYF
length: 13
J: TRBJ2-3
size: NA
D: NA
V: TRBV21-1

DNA: TGTGCCAGCAGCGAGGGACAGCTAAAAGCGGGCTACACCTTC
CDR3: CASSEGQLKAGYTF
length: 14
J: TRBJ1-2
size: NA
D: TRBD1
V: TRBV2

DNA: TGTGCCAGCAGCGTAGGTGGAGGGAAAGACGGGCAGTTCTTC
CDR3: CASSVGGGKDGQFF
length: 14
J: TRBJ2-1
size: NA
D: NA
V: TRBV9

DNA: TGTGCCAGCAGTTTAAGGGGTAGAGGCACAGATACGCAGTATTTT
CDR3: CASSLRGRGTDTQYF
length: 15
J: TRBJ2-3
size: NA
D: NA
V: TRBV6-5

DNA: TGCAGCGTATATCCGGGACTAGCGACTCTCACAGATACGCAGTATTTT
CDR3: CSVYPGLATLTDTQYF
length: 16
J: TRBJ2-3
size: NA
D: TRBD2
V: TRBV29-1

DNA: TGCGCCAGCAGCCCTGGTACTAGCGCCAACGAAGAGACCCAGTACTTC
CDR3: CASSPGTSANEETQYF
length: 16
J: TRBJ2-5
size: few
D: TRBD2
V: TRBV5-1

DNA: TGTGCCACCAGCAGAGATAGCGGCACCTACAATGAGCAGTTCTTC
CDR3: CATSRDSGTYNEQFF
length: 15
J: TRBJ2-1
size: NA
D: NA
V: TRBV15

DNA: TGTGCCAGCAGCCCAGGGTTTTCTCAGCCCCAGCATTTT
CDR3: CASSPGFSQPQHF
length: 13
J: TRBJ1-5
size: NA
D: NA
V: TRBV7-6

DNA: TGTGCCTGGAGTGTATCTGGGACAGGGGGCGGCTACACCTTC
CDR3: CAWSVSGTGGGYTF
length: 14
J: TRBJ1-2
size: NA
D: TRBD1
V: TRBV30

DNA: TGTGCCAGCAGTGGGGGAGGGGCCCTCAATTCACCCCTCCACTTT
CDR3: CASSGGGALNSPLHF
length: 15
J: TRBJ1-6
size: NA
D: NA
V: TRBV6-1

DNA: TGTGCCAGCAGCTTAGGGACTAGCGGGGCCCAGTATTTT
CDR3: CASSLGTSGAQYF
length: 13
J: TRBJ2-3
size: NA
D: TRBD2
V: TRBV7-9

DNA: TGCAGCGTTGAAGATTGGCGGGTCCAAGGGACCCAGTACTTC
CDR3: CSVEDWRVQGTQYF
length: 14
J: TRBJ2-5
size: NA
D: NA
V: TRBV29-1

DNA: TGTGCCAGCAGTTCTCAAGAGACCCAGTACTTC
CDR3: CASSSQETQYF
length: 11
J: TRBJ2-5
size: NA
D: NA
V: TRBV11-2

DNA: TGTGCCAGCAGCTTAGATCTTTTGACTAGCGGAATCTACAATGAGCAGTTCTTC
CDR3: CASSLDLLTSGIYNEQFF
length: 18
J: TRBJ2-1
size: NA
D: TRBD2
V: TRBV11-2

DNA: TGTGCAAGTCGCCCCGGGACTAGCGGGGACAATGAGCAGTTCTTC
CDR3: CASRPGTSGDNEQFF
length: 15
J: TRBJ2-1
size: NA
D: NA
V: TRBV12-2

DNA: TGTGCCAGCAGTGATGAACAGGGGCGATTTACCTACGAGCAGTACTTC
CDR3: CASSDEQGRFTYEQYF
length: 16
J: TRBJ2-7
size: NA
D: TRBD1
V: TRBV6-1

DNA: TGTGCCAGCAGCTTAAACGCAGCTGGGGCCAACGTCCTGACTTTC
CDR3: CASSLNAAGANVLTF
length: 15
J: TRBJ2-6
size: NA
D: NA
V: TRBV7-3

DNA: TGTGCCTGGAGTGTACAAAGCAATCAGCCCCAGCATTTT
CDR3: CAWSVQSNQPQHF
length: 13
J: TRBJ1-5
size: few
D: NA
V: TRBV30

DNA: TGTGCCAGCAGTGGGCAAACAGGGGCCATTCGCAATCAGCCCCAGCATTTT
CDR3: CASSGQTGAIRNQPQHF
length: 17
J: TRBJ1-5
size: NA
D: TRBD1
V: TRBV6-1

DNA: TGTGCCAGCAGTGAATTTCAGGCTGGGACTGAAGCTTTCTTT
CDR3: CASSEFQAGTEAFF
length: 14
J: TRBJ1-1
size: NA
D: NA
V: TRBV6-1

DNA: TGTGCCAGCGGTATCGGGGAAGGAACCGGGGAGCTGTTTTTT
CDR3: CASGIGEGTGELFF
length: 14
J: TRBJ2-2
size: NA
D: NA
V: TRBV6-5

DNA: TGTGCCAGCAGCGCAGCAGGGACTAGCGGAGATACGCAGTATTTT
CDR3: CASSAAGTSGDTQYF
length: 15
J: TRBJ2-3
size: few
D: TRBD2
V: TRBV9

DNA: TGCGCCAGCAGTCAATCGCCCCCTTTAGCGGGGGGGCCGCGGGAGCAGTTCTTC
CDR3: CASSQSPPLAGGPREQFF
length: 18
J: TRBJ2-1
size: NA
D: TRBD2
V: TRBV23-1

DNA: TGTGCCAGCAGTCGCGGACTAGCGGGGGGTTACAATGAGCAGTTCTTC
CDR3: CASSRGLAGGYNEQFF
length: 16
J: TRBJ2-1
size: NA
D: TRBD2
V: TRBV11-2

DNA: TGTGCCTGGAGTGTAAGTAGTGCCTACAATGAGCAGTTCTTC
CDR3: CAWSVSSAYNEQFF
length: 14
J: TRBJ2-1
size: NA
D: NA
V: TRBV30